The source of this T cell receptor beta chain is a study of response to subunit inactivated influenza vaccine. Whole-study results and caveats: Authors suggested few new T cells are recruited by each seasonal influenza vaccination.

With respect to this clonotype: The antigen is unknown.

This CDR3 is built from 16 residues. The V end was cut by 0 bases, the J end by 0 bases, with 7 bases between. CDR1 SGHKS and CDR2 YYEKEE come from the germline V gene (reference sequence). One entry per CDR3 protein results from TCRdb running MiXCR on the RT-PCR reads. Seen here are roughly 500,000 distinct CDR3 sequences, approximately 16% observed once, and the top ten hold less than 4%. The TCR originated in a man in his fifties or sixties who received an inactivated influenza vaccine. Sequencing used CD4+ T cells sorted from PBMCs, obtained around 25 months after vaccination. The chain combines TRBV5-5 with TRBJ2-6; D gene uncertain. The DNA for the CDR3 is TGTGCCAGCAGCTTGGAAGGAAGCTCTGGGGCCAACGTCCTGACTTTC. Encoded protein: CASSLEGSSGANVLTF.